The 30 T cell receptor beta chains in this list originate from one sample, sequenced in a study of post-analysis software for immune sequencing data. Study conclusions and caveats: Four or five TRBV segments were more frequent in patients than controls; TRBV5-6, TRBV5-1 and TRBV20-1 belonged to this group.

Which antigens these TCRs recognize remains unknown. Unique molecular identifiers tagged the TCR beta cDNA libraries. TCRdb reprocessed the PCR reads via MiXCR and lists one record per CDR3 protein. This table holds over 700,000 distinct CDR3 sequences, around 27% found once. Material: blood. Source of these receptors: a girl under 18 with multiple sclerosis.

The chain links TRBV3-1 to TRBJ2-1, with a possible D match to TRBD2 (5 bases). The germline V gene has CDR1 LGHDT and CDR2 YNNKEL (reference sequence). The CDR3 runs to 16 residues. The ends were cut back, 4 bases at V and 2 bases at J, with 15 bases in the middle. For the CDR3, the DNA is TGTGCCAGCAGCCGTGGTTGGGGAGCGGCCTACAATGAGCAGTTCTTC. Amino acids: CASSRGWGAAYNEQFF.

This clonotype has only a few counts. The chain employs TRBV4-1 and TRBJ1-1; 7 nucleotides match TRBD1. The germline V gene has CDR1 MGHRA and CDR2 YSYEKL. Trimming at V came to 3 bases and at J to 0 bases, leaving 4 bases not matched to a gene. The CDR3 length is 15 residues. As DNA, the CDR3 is TGCGCCAGCAGCCATGTACAGGGGATGAACACTGAAGCTTTCTTT. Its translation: CASSHVQGMNTEAFF.

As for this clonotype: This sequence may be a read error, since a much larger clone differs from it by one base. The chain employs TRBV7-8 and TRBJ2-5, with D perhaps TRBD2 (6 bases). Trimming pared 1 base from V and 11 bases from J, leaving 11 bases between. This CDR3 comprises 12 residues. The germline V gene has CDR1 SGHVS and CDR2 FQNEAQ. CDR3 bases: TGTGCCAGCAGCTTAGTTTCGGGGGAGCAGTACTTC. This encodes CASSLVSGEQYF. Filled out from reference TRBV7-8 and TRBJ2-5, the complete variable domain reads GAGVSQSPRYKVAKRGQDVALRCDPISGHVSLFWYQQALGQGPEFLTYFQNEAQLDKSGLPSDRFFAERPEGSVSTLKIQRTQQEDSAVYLCASSLVSGEQYFGPGTRLLVL.

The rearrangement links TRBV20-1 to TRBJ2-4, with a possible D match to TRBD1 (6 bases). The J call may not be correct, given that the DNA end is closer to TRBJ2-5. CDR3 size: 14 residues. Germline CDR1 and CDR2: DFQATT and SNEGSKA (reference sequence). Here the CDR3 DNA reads TGCAGTGCCCCTATACCACAGGGAAGAGAGACCCAGTACTTC. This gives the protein CSAPIPQGRETQYF.

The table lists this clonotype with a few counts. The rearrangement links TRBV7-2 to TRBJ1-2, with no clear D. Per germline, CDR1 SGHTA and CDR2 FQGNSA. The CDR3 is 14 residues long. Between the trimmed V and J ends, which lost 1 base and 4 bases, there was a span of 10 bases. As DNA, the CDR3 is TGTGCCAGCAGCTTAGTACCGGGCTTCTATGGCTACACCTTC. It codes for CASSLVPGFYGYTF. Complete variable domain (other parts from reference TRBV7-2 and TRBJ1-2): GAGVSQSPSNKVTEKGKDVELRCDPISGHTALYWYRQSLGQGLEFLIYFQGNSAPDKSGLPSDRFSAERTGGSVSTLTIQRTQQEDSAVYLCASSLVPGFYGYTFGSGTRLTVV.

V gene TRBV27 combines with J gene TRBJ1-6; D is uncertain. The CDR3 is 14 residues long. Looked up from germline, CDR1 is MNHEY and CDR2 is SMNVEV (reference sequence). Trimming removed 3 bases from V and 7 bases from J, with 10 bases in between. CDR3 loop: CASSFINRNSPLHF. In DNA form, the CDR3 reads TGTGCCAGCAGTTTTATCAATCGGAATTCACCCCTCCACTTT.

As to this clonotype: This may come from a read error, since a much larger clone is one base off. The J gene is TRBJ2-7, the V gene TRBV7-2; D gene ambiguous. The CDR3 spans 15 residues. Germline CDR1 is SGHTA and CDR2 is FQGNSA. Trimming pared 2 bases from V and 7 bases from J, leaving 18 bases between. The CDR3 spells CASSLRPTDFGEQYF. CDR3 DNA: TGTGCCAGCAGCTTAAGGCCGACCGATTTCGGGGAGCAGTACTTC.

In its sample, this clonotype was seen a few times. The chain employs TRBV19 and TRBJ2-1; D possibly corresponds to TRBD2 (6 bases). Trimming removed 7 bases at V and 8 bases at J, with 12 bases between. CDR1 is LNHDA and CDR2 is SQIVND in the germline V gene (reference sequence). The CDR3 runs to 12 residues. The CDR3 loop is CASISAGHEQFF. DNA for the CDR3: TGTGCCAGTATTTCGGCGGGACATGAGCAGTTCTTC.

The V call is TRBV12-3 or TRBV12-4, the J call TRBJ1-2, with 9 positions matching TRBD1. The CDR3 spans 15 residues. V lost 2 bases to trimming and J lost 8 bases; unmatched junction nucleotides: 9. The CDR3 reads CASSLTGGAYRGYTF. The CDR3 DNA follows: TGTGCCAGCAGTTTAACAGGGGGCGCGTACCGCGGCTACACCTTC.

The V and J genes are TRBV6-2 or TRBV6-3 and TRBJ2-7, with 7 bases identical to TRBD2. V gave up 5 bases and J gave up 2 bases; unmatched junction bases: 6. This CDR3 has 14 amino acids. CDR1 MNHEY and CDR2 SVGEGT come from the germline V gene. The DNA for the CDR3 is TGTGCCAGCAGTCCTCGGGAGGAGCCCTACGAGCAGTACTTC. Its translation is CASSPREEPYEQYF.

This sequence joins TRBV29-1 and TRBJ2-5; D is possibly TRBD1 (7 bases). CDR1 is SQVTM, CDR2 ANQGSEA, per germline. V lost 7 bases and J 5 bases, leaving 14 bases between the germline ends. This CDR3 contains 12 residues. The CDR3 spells CSGSGGGETQYF. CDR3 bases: TGCAGCGGGAGTGGAGGGGGCGAGACCCAGTACTTC.

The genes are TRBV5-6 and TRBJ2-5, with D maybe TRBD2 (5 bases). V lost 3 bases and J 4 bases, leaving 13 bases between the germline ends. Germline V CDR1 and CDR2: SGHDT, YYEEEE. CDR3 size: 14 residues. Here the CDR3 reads CASSWKAGRETQYF. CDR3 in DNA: TGTGCCAGCAGCTGGAAGGCGGGTCGAGAGACCCAGTACTTC.

The CDR3 DNA sequence: TGTGCCAGCAGCCAAGCGGGGGATCCTAGCACAGATACGCAGTATTTT. Amino acids: CASSQAGDPSTDTQYF. This chain connects TRBV3-1 to TRBJ2-3, with D perhaps TRBD2 (6 bases). CDR1 is LGHDT, CDR2 YNNKEL, per germline (reference sequence). Trimming left V 1 base short and J 0 bases short, with 11 bases between. The CDR3 covers 16 residues.

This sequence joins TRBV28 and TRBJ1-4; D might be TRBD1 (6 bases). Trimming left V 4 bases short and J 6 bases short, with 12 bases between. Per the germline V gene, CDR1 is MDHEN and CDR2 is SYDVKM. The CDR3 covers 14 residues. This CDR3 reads CASSSTGRHEKLFF. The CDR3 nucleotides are TGTGCCAGCAGTTCCACAGGGAGGCATGAAAAACTGTTTTTT.

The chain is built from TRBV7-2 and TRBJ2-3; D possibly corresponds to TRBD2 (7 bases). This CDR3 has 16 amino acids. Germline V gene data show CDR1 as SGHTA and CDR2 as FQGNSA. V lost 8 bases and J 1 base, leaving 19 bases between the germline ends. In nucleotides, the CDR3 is TGTGCCAGCTTGCGGGGGCCCGGACGCGGCACAGATACGCAGTATTTT. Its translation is CASLRGPGRGTDTQYF.

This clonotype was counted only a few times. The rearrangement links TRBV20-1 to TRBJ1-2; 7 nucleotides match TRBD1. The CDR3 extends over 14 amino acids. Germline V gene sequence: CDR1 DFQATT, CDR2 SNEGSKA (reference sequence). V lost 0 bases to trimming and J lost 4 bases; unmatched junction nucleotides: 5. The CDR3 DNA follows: TGCAGTGCTAGAGATCTAAGGGGGCTCTATGGCTACACCTTC. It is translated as CSARDLRGLYGYTF.

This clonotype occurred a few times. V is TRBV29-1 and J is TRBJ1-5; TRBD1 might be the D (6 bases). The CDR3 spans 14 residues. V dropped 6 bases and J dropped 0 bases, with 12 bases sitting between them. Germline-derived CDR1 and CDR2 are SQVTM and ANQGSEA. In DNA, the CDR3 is TGCAGCGTCGCCGCGGACAGTAGCAATCAGCCCCAGCATTTT. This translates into CSVAADSSNQPQHF.

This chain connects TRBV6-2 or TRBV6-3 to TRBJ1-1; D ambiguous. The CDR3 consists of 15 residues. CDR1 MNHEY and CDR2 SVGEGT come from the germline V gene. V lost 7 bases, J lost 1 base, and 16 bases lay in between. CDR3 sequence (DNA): TGTGCCAGCACCAATCTCGGGATTTGGAACACTGAAGCTTTCTTT. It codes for CASTNLGIWNTEAFF.

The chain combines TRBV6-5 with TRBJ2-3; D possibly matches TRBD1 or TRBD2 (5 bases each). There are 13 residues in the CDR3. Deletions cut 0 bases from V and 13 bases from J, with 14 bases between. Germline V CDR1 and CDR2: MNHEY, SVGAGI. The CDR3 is CASSYSIVGVKYF. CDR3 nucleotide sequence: TGTGCCAGCAGTTACTCGATAGTGGGGGTGAAGTATTTT.

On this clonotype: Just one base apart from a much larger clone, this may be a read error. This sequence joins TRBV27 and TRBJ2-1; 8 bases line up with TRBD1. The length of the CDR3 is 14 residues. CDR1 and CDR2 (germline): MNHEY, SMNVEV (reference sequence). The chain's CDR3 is CASRDRARYDEQFF. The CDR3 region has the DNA TGTGCCAGCAGGGACAGGGCACGCTACGATGAGCAGTTCTTC.

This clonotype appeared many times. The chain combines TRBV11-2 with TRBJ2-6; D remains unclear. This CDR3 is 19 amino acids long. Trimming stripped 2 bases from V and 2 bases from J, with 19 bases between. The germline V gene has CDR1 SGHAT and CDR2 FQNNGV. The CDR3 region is CASSLIRSWYLPGANVLTF. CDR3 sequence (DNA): TGTGCCAGCAGCTTAATACGCTCATGGTACCTGCCTGGGGCCAACGTCCTGACTTTC. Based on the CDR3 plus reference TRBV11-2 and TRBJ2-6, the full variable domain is EAGVAQSPRYKIIEKRQSVAFWCNPISGHATLYWYQQILGQGPKLLIQFQNNGVVDDSQLPKDRFSAERLKGVDSTLKIQPAKLEDSAVYLCASSLIRSWYLPGANVLTFGAGSRLTVL.

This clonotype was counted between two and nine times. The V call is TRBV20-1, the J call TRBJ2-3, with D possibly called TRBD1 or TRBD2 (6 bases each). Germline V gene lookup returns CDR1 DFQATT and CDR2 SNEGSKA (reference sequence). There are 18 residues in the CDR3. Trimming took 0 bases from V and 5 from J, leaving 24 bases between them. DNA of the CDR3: TGCAGTGCTAGAGATCTGGGGTTGAGGACGGGGGCCCTAGATACGCAGTATTTT. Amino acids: CSARDLGLRTGALDTQYF.

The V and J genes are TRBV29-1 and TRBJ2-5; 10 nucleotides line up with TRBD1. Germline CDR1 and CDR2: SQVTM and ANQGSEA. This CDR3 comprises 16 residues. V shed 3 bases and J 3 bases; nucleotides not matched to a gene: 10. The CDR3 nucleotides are TGCAGCGTTGATTCGGCGCGGGGACAGGGGAAAGAGACCCAGTACTTC. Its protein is CSVDSARGQGKETQYF.

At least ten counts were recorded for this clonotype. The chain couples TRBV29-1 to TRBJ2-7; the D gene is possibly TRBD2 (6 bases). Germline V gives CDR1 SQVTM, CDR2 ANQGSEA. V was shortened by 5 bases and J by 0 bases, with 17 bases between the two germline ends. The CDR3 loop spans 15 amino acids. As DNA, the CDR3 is TGCAGCGTTCAGGAGGGGACGACTCCCTCCTACGAGCAGTACTTC. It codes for CSVQEGTTPSYEQYF.

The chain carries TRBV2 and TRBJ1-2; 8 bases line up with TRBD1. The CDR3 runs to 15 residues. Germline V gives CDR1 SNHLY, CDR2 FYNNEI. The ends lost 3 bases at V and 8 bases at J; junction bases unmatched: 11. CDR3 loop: CASSDGTGRDRGYTF. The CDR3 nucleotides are TGTGCCAGCAGTGACGGGACAGGCCGGGACCGAGGCTACACCTTC.

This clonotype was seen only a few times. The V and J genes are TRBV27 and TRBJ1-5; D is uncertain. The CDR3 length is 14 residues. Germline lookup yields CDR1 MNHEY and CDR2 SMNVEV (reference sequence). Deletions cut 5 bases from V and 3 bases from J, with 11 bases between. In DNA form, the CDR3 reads TGTGCCAGCAGTCAACTCGGGCCCAATCAGCCCCAGCATTTT. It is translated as CASSQLGPNQPQHF.

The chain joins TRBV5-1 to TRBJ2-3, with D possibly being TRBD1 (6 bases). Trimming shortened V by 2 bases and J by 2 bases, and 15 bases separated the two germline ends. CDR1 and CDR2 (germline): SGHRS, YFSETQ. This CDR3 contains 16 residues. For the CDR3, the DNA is TGCGCCAGCAGCTTAGAAGATACAGGGAACACAGATACGCAGTATTTT. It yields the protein CASSLEDTGNTDTQYF.

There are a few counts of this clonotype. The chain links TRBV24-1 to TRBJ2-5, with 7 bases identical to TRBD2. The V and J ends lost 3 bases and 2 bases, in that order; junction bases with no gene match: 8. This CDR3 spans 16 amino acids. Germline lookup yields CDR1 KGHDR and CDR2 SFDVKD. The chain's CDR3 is CATSDGQRDYQETQYF. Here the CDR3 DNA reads TGTGCCACCAGTGATGGCCAGAGGGACTATCAAGAGACCCAGTACTTC.

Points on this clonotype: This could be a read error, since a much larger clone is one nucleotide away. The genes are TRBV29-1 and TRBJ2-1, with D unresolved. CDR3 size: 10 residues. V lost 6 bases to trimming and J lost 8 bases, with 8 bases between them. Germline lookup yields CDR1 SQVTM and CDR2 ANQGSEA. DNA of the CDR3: TGCAGCGTCGGGCTCGATGAGCAGTTCTTC. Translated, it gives CSVGLDEQFF.

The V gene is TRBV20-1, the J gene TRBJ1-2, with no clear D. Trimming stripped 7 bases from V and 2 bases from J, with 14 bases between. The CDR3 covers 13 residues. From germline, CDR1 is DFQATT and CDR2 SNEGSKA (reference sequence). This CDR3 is CSVREGWNYGYTF. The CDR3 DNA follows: TGCAGTGTTCGAGAGGGCTGGAACTATGGCTACACCTTC.